The TCR beta chain described here comes from a study of human T cells and chemical hapten exposure. Study results and limitations: Among TCRs, those above 1 in 1000 frequency were unaffected by DPC sensitization. Controls formed significantly fewer large CDR3 similarity clusters than expanded TCRs did.

Germline loops: CDR1 SNHLY, CDR2 FYNNEI. The CDR3 extends over 14 amino acids. Trimming took 1 base from V and 2 from J; bases not matched to a gene: 2. The time point here: patch test 1, 2 weeks after DPC sensitization. Treatment given: therapeutic diphenylcyclopropenone sensitization with weekly scalp DPC. TCRdb itself ran the RACE reads through MiXCR, one entry per CDR3 protein. The sample records roughly 98,000 distinct CDR3 sequences, 12% being singletons. Points on this clonotype: Its antigen is not identified.

The clonotype originates from a woman aged 40 to 55 with alopecia areata. Some clones in this sample may be carry-over from other donors' samples. This material consisted of whole blood, taken in connection with sensitization to the hapten diphenylcyclopropenone (DPC). The J gene is TRBJ2-7, the V gene TRBV2; 7 positions match TRBD2. This CDR3 reads CASSEERGPYEQYF. In nucleotides, the CDR3 is TGTGCCAGCAGTGAAGAGCGGGGTCCCTACGAGCAGTACTTC. Full variable domain (rest looked up from reference TRBV2 and TRBJ2-7): EPEVTQTPSHQVTQMGQEVILRCVPISNHLYFYWYRQILGQKVEFLVSFYNNEISEKSEIFDDQFSVERPDGSNFTLKIRSTKLEDSAMYFCASSEERGPYEQYFGPGTRLTVT.